This paragraph covers one T cell receptor (beta chain) sequence. The antigen is undetermined. Graft-derived tissue was subjected to processing to liberate intraepithelial and lamina propria lymphocytes. These data come from a study of graft-versus-host responses after intestinal transplantation. Study-level background: All recipients were given anti-thymocyte globulin induction, and tacrolimus and steroids were then administered for roughly 3 years. Whole-study results and caveats: Recipient marrow harbored GvH clones, some of which surfaced first in ileum or blood. Across patients carrying graft-donor T cell macrochimerism, allografts held high graft-versus-host to host-versus-graft clonal ratios. Levels of circulating GvH clones at their peak were associated with early post-transplant HvG declines.

The method was immunoSEQ multiplex PCR; TCRdb's version includes in-frame clones alone and lacks a portion of them. The table lists 50,000 to 75,000 clones, around 90% of them singletons. This CDR3 contains 15 residues. V dropped 1 base and J dropped 5; count of bases not matched to a gene: 2. In germline, CDR1 is PRHDT, CDR2 FYEKMQ (reference sequence). The chain is built from TRBV13 and TRBJ2-5, with TRBD1 matching 12 bases. Material: ileum tissue, obtained 350 to 400 days after transplant. The sequence was obtained from a human patient who received an intestinal transplant, so some T cells may come from the graft donor. CDR3 bases: TGTGCCAGCAGCTTAGAGGGACAGGGGGCGGAGACCCAGTACTTC. It codes for CASSLEGQGAETQYF. Full variable domain (outside the CDR3, taken from reference TRBV13 and TRBJ2-5): AAGVIQSPRHLIKEKRETATLKCYPIPRHDTVYWYQQGPGQDPQFLISFYEKMQSDKGSIPDRFSAQQFSDYHSELNMSSLELGDSALYFCASSLEGQGAETQYFGPGTRLLVL.